This TCR beta chain appears in the sequencing data of a study of read filtering for tumor transcriptome and immune sequencing. This CDR3 has 14 residues. Trimming took 4 bases from V and 6 from J, leaving 17 bases between them. Germline V gene lookup returns CDR1 SQVTM and CDR2 ANQGSEA. Regarding the study as a whole: IR-seq captured clonotypes deeper and more reliably than RNA-seq.

This clonotype has at least ten counts. Its matching antigen is unknown. From 300 to 400 ng of RNA, a library with molecular barcoded alpha/delta and beta/gamma adaptors was made. Each CDR3 protein gets one entry after TCRdb re-called the reads with MiXCR. The sample has roughly 82,000 distinct CDR3 sequences, around 12% seen once. The sequenced material came from a population of CD138-negative cells sorted from bone marrow. This sequence originates from a donor aged 40 or older with multiple myeloma. The rearrangement uses TRBV29-1 and TRBJ2-3; D is unresolved. CDR3 region: CSVVHGTPGDTQYF. For the CDR3, the DNA is TGCAGCGTTGTCCATGGAACTCCGGGTGATACGCAGTATTTT.